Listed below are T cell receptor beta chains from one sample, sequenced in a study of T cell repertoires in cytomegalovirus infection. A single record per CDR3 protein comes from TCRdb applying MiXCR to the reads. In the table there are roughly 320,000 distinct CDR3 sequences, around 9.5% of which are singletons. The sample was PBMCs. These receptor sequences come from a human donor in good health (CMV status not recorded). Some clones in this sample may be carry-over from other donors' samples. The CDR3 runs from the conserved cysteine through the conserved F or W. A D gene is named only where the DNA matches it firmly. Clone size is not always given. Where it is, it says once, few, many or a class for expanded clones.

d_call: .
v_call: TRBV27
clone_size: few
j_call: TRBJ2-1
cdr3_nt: TGTGCCAGCAGTTTTCCCCCTAGAGTTGAGCAGTTCTTC
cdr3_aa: CASSFPPRVEQFF

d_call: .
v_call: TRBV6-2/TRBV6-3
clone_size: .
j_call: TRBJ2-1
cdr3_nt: TGTGCCAGCAGTTACTACTCGTCCAGGGTGATCAATGAGCAGTTCTTC
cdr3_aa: CASSYYSSRVINEQFF

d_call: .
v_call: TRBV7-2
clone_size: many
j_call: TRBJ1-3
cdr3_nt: TGTGCCAGCAGCTTGGCAGGGAACTCTGGAAACACCATATATTTT
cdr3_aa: CASSLAGNSGNTIYF

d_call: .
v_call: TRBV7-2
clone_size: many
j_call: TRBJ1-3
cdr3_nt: TGTGCCAGCAGCTTTGACAGCGGCTCTGGAAACACCATATATTTT
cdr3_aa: CASSFDSGSGNTIYF

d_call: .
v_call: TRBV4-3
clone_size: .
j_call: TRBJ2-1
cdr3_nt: TGCGCCAGCAGCCAAGATTCCCTTTACAATGAGCAGTTCTTC
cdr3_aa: CASSQDSLYNEQFF

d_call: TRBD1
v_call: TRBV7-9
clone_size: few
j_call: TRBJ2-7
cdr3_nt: TGTGCCAGCAGCCACTCGGACAGGAGCTCCTACGAGCAGTACTTC
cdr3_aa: CASSHSDRSSYEQYF

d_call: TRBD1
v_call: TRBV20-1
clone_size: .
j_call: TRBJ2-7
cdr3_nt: TGCAGTGTTACCAGACCGGGACAGGGGGCTTCTGGGCAGTACTTC
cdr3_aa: CSVTRPGQGASGQYF

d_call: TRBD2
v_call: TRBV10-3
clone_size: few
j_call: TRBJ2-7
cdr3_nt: TGTGCCATCAGTGAGTCCCCTAGCGGGAGGCCCCCCTACGAGCAGTACTTC
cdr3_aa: CAISESPSGRPPYEQYF

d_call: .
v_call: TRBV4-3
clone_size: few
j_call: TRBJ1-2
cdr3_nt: TGCGCCAGCAGCCTCACAGGGCAGGGCGGCACCTATGGCTACACCTTC
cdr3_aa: CASSLTGQGGTYGYTF

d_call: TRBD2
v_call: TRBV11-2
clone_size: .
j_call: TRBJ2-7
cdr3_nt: TGTGCCAGCAGCCGGACTAGCGGGACTGGCGAGCAGTACTTC
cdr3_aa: CASSRTSGTGEQYF

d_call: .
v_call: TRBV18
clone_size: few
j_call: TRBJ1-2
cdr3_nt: TGTGCCAGCTCACCACAGGGGACTAACTATGGCTACACCTTC
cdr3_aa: CASSPQGTNYGYTF

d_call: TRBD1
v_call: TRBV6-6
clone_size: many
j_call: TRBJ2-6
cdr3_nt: TGTGCCAGCAGTCCGGACAGGGGGCGGGCCAACGTCCTGACTTTC
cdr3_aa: CASSPDRGRANVLTF

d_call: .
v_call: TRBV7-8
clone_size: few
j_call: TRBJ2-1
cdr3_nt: TGTGCCAGCAGCTTAGTGCGGGGACCCCCCACTGAGCAGTTCTTC
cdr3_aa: CASSLVRGPPTEQFF

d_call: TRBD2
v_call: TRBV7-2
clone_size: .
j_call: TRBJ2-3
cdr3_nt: TGTGCCAGCAGCTTAGGGGTAGCGGGGGGTAGTACGCAGTATTTT
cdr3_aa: CASSLGVAGGSTQYF

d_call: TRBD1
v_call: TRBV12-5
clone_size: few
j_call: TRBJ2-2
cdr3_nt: TGTGCTAGTGGTTTGCCGACAGGGTACACCGGGGAGCTGTTTTTT
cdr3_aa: CASGLPTGYTGELFF

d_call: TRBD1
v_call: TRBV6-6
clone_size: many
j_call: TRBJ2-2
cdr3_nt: TGTGCCAGCAGTCTCCGACAGGGGTCAAACACCGGGGAGCTGTTTTTT
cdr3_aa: CASSLRQGSNTGELFF

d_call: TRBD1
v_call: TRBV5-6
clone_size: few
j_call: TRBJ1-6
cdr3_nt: TGTGCCGCGACAGGGACACCAGATAATTCACCCCTCCACTTT
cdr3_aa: CAATGTPDNSPLHF

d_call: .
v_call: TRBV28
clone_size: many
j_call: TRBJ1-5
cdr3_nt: TGTGCCAGCAGAGCAGACAGGACCAATCAGCCCCAGCATTTT
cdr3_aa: CASRADRTNQPQHF

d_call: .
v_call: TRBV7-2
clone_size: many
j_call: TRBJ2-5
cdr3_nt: TGTGCCAGCAGCTTAAGTGGGACCCAAGAGACCCAGTACTTC
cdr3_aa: CASSLSGTQETQYF

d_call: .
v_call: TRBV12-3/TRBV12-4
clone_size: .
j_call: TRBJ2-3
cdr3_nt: TGTGCCAGCAGTTTAGTAGCGGCCTCAGATACGCAGTATTTT
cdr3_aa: CASSLVAASDTQYF

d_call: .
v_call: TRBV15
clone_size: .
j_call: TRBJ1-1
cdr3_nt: TGTGCCACCAGTGAGCTTTTAGGTGAAGCTTTCTTT
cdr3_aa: CATSELLGEAFF

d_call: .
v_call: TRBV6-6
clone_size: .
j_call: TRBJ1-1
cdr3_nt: TGTGCCAGCAATACGGGCACTGAAGCTTTCTTT
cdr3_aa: CASNTGTEAFF

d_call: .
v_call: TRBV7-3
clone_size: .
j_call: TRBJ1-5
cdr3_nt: TGTGCCAGCAGCTTAGGAGGGCCTCCCTCGCCCCAGCATTTT
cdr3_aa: CASSLGGPPSPQHF

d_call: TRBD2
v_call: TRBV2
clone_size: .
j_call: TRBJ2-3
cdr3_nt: TGTGCCAGTATAGATCTAGCGGGGGATGCTACAGATACGCAGTATTTT
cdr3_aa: CASIDLAGDATDTQYF

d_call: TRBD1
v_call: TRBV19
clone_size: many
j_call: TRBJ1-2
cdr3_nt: TGTGCCAGTAGCTCAGGGACAGCTACCTATGGCTACACCTTC
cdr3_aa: CASSSGTATYGYTF

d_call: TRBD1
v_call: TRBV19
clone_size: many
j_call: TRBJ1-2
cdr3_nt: TGTGCCAGTAGTACCAAGAAACAGGGGGACTATGGCTACACCTTC
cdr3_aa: CASSTKKQGDYGYTF

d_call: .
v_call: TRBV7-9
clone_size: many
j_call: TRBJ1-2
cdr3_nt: TGTGCCAGCAGCTTCGACGCACTTAACTATGGCTACACCTTC
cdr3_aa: CASSFDALNYGYTF

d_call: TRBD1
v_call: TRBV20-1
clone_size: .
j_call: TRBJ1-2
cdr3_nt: TGCAGTGCCAACAAACAGGGGGCGATGTCAAACTATGGCTACACCTTC
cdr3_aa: CSANKQGAMSNYGYTF

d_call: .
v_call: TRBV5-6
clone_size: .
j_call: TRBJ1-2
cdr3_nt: TGTGCCAGCAGCCTCCCCTGGGGGACCAACTATGGCTACACCTTC
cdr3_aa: CASSLPWGTNYGYTF

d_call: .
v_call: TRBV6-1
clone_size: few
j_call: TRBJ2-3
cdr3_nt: TGTGCCAGCAGCGACCCTCGGGATACGCAGTATTTT
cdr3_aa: CASSDPRDTQYF

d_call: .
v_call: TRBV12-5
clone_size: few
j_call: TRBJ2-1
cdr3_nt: TGTGCTAGTGGTTTGGTAGTAGGGAAGGAAAAGAATGAGCAGTTCTTC
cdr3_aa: CASGLVVGKEKNEQFF

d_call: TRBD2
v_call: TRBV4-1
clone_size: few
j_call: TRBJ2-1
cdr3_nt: TGCGCCAGCAGCCAAGAGAAGGGAGGGCCAGGGACCTACAATGAGCAGTTCTTC
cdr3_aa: CASSQEKGGPGTYNEQFF

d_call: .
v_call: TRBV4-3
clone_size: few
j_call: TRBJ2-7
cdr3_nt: TGCGCCAGCAGCCAGGGGACCGGGACAATACTGTTCGAGCAGTACTTC
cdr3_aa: CASSQGTGTILFEQYF

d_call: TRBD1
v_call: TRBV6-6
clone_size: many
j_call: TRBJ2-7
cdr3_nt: TGTGCCAGCAGTTACAGTCAGGGGGCGAATGAGCAGTACTTC
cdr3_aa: CASSYSQGANEQYF

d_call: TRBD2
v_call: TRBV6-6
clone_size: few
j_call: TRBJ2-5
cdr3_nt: TGTGCCAGCACTCTAGGACTAGCGGCCGATTACCAAGAGACCCAGTACTTC
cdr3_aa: CASTLGLAADYQETQYF

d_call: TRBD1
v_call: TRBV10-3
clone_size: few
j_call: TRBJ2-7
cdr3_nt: TGTGCCATCAGTCAACGGGACAGATCGAGCTACGAGCAGTACTTC
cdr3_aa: CAISQRDRSSYEQYF

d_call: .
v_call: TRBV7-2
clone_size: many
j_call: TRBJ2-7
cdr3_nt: TGTGCCAGCAGCTTACGGGCCGAGACCTACGAGCAGTACTTC
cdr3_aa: CASSLRAETYEQYF

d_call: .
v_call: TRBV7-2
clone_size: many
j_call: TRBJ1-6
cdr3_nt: TGTGCCAGCAGTTTTTATTCCCCCGGGGGAAGCTCCTATAATTCACCCCTCCACTTT
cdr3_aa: CASSFYSPGGSSYNSPLHF

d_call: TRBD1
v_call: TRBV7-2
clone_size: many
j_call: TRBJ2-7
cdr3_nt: TGTGCCAGCAGCCCGGGACAGGGTCTCCCATACGAGCAGTACTTC
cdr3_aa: CASSPGQGLPYEQYF

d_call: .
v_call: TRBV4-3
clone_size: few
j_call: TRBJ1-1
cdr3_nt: TGCGCCAGCTCTCCGGGAAGGCCGGGGGCTGAAGCTTTCTTT
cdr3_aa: CASSPGRPGAEAFF

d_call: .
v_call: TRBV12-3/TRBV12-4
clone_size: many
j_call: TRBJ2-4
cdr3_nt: TGTGCCAGCAGCCCACTCAGGGAGCCCAGGAACATTCAGTACTTC
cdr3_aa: CASSPLREPRNIQYF

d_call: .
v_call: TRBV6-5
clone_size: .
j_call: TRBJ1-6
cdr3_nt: TGTGCCAGCAGGGGGGAGAGCTCCTATAATTCACCCCTCCACTTT
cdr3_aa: CASRGESSYNSPLHF

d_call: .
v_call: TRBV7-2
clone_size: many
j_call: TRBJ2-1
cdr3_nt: TGTGCCAGCAGCTTAGGAGCCGGGGGCAATGAGCAGTTCTTC
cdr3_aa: CASSLGAGGNEQFF

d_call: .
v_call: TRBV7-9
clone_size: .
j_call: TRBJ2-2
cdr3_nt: TGTGCCAGCAGCAAGAGTGGGGGCACGGACACCGGGGAGCTGTTTTTT
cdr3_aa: CASSKSGGTDTGELFF

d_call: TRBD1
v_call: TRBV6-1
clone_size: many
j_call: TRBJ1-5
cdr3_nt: TGTGCCAGCAGCCTTGTCCCGGGACAGGACCTATCAGCCCAGCATTTT
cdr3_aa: CASSLVPGQDLSAQHF

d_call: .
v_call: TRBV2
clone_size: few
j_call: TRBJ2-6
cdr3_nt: TGTGCCAGCAGAAGGACTCCCATTGACTCTGGGGCCAACGTCCTGACTTTC
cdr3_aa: CASRRTPIDSGANVLTF

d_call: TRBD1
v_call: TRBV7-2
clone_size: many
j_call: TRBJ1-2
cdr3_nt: TGTGCCAGCAGCTTAGCGCAGGGGGCGAGGGGCTACACCTTC
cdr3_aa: CASSLAQGARGYTF

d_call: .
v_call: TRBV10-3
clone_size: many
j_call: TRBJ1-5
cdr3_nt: TGTGCCATCAGTGTCGACACCTATCAGCCCCAGCATTTT
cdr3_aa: CAISVDTYQPQHF

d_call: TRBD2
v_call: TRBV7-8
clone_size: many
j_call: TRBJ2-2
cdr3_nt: TGTGCCAGCAGCTCAGTAACTAGCGGGAGGTACGGCGGGGAGCTGTTTTTT
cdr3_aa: CASSSVTSGRYGGELFF

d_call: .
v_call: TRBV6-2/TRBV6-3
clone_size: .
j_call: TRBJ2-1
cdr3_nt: TGTGCCAGCGAGTGGGGGCTGTTCGTCAATGAGCAGTTCTTC
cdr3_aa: CASEWGLFVNEQFF

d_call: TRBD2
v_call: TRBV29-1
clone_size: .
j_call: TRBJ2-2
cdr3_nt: TGCAGCGTAGCCAGCGGGGGGACGAACACCGGGGAGCTGTTTTTT
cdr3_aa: CSVASGGTNTGELFF

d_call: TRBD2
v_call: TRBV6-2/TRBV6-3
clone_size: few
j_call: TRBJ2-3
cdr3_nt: TGTGCCAGCAGCCGGGGACTAGCGGGCCCCTTCACAGATACGCAGTATTTT
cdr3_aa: CASSRGLAGPFTDTQYF

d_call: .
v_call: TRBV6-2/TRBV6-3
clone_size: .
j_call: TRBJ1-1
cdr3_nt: TGTGCCAGCAGTGGGGGTTCGGGCACTGAAGCTTTCTTT
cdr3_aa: CASSGGSGTEAFF

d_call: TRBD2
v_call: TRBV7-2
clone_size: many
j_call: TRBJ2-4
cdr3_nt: TGTGCCAGCAGCCCACTTAGCGGGGGGGCGAACATTCAGTACTTC
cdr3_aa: CASSPLSGGANIQYF

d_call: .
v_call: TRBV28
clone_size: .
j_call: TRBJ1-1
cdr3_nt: TGTGCCAGCACAACAGGAATGAACACTGAAGCTTTCTTT
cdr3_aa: CASTTGMNTEAFF

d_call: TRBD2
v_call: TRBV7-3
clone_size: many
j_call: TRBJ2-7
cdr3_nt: TGTGCCAGCAGCTTAAGTCCGGGAGGGCCCCACGAGCAGTACTTC
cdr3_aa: CASSLSPGGPHEQYF

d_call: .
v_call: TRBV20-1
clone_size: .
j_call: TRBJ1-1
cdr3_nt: TGCAGTGCTAGATCGAGTGCAGGGACACACACTGAAGCTTTCTTT
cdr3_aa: CSARSSAGTHTEAFF

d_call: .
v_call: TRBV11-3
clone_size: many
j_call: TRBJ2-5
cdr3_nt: TGTGCCAGCAATCCAGGAACCGAACAGGCCCTCGGGGAGACCCAGTACTTC
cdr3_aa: CASNPGTEQALGETQYF